Below are 13 T cell receptor beta chains sequenced from a single sample in a study of blood T cell repertoires in COVID-19. TCRdb's copy holds only in-frame clones and misses some; the assay was immunoSEQ multiplex PCR. The sample has under 250,000 clones; approximately 82% are singletons. The material sequenced was peripheral blood. These TCRs come from a woman between 18 and 30 years old with acute or convalescent COVID-19.

The rearrangement links TRBV7-6 to TRBJ1-2, with TRBD1 as a possible D gene (6 bases). CDR1 is SGHVS, CDR2 FNYEAQ, per germline. CDR3 size: 16 residues. Trimming removed 5 bases at V and 4 bases at J, with 20 bases between. CDR3 bases: TGTGCCAGCAGCCAAGAAACAGGGTTCGGGATCTATGGCTACACCTTC. This codes for CASSQETGFGIYGYTF.

The gene calls are TRBV6-5 and TRBJ2-1, with 7 bases aligning to TRBD2. V dropped 2 bases and J dropped 12; count of bases not matched to a gene: 13. CDR1 and CDR2 from the germline V gene are MNHEY and SVGAGI. There are 15 residues in the CDR3. The CDR3 protein is CASSYPLAIGRRQFF. CDR3 nucleotide sequence: TGTGCCAGCAGTTACCCACTAGCGATCGGACGTAGGCAGTTCTTC.

The chain is built from TRBV3-1 (or the pseudogene TRBV3-2) and TRBJ2-2; 12 bases align to TRBD2. Germline CDR1 is LGHDT and CDR2 is YNNKEL (reference sequence). The V and J ends lost 2 bases and 13 bases, in that order; junction bases with no gene match: 8. CDR3 length equals 15 residues. The CDR3: CASSQPGLAGLGLFF. For the CDR3, the DNA is TGTGCCAGCAGCCAACCTGGACTAGCGGGATTAGGGCTGTTTTTT.

This chain links TRBV29-1 with TRBJ2-1; 11 bases map to TRBD2. The germline V gene has CDR1 SQVTM and CDR2 ANQGSEA. The CDR3 consists of 20 residues. With 1 base clipped from V and 4 bases from J, the junction kept 18 bases outside the gene matches. The CDR3 bases are TGCAGCGTTGAAGTTGGGACCGGGACTAGCGGCCTATTTGAGTACAATGAGCAGTTCTTC. It encodes CSVEVGTGTSGLFEYNEQFF.

V and J are TRBV20-1 and TRBJ2-7; 10 bases are shared with TRBD2. Trimming at V came to 3 bases and at J to 2 bases, leaving 7 bases not matched to a gene. Germline CDR1 and CDR2: DFQATT and SNEGSKA (reference sequence). CDR3 length: 15 amino acids. This CDR3 is CSASRLAGVPYEQYF. Written as DNA, the CDR3 is TGCAGTGCTAGTAGACTAGCGGGCGTTCCCTACGAGCAGTACTTC.

The gene calls are TRBV19 and TRBJ2-1; D perhaps matches TRBD2 (7 bases). CDR1 is LNHDA and CDR2 is SQIVND in the germline V gene (reference sequence). Deletions cut 5 bases from V and 2 bases from J, with 16 bases between. The CDR3 covers 16 residues. The CDR3: CASSPMGEGAYNEQFF. The CDR3 coding sequence is TGTGCCAGTAGTCCTATGGGGGAGGGGGCCTACAATGAGCAGTTCTTC.

The rearrangement joins TRBV30 to TRBJ1-6, with D possibly matching TRBD1 (5 bases). The CDR3 sequence is 14 residues long. The germline V gene encodes CDR1 GTSNPN and CDR2 SVGIG (reference sequence). V was cut by 3 bases and J by 14 bases, with 20 bases left in between. CDR3 sequence: CAWSSSWGRRSLHF. CDR3 DNA sequence: TGTGCCTGGAGCTCGAGTTGGGGCAGAAGGTCCCTCCACTTT.

V usage is TRBV7-2 and J usage is TRBJ1-3; tentative D call: TRBD1 (6 bases). Trimming removed 5 bases from V and 0 bases from J, with 11 bases in between. There are 15 residues in the CDR3. Germline CDR1 SGHTA, CDR2 FQGNSA. CDR3 coding DNA: TGTGCCAGCAGCCCACAGGGCCACTCTGGAAACACCATATATTTT. It yields the protein CASSPQGHSGNTIYF.

The chain joins TRBV27 to TRBJ2-2; 10 bases align to TRBD1. Germline loops: CDR1 MNHEY, CDR2 SMNVEV (reference sequence). V lost 3 bases and J lost 3; bases outside the gene matches: 4. This CDR3 region has 16 residues. The CDR3 DNA reads TGTGCCAGCAGTTTTTCGACAGGGGGCTACACCGGGGAGCTGTTTTTT. Encoded protein: CASSFSTGGYTGELFF.

Only a few counts were recorded for this clone. The V call is TRBV2, the J call TRBJ1-1; D not resolved. CDR3 length: 13 residues. Germline CDR1 is SNHLY and CDR2 is FYNNEI. V was shortened by 7 bases and J by 1 base, with 10 bases between the two germline ends. The CDR3 spells CASIWGENTEAFF. The CDR3 DNA is TGTGCCAGCATATGGGGAGAGAACACTGAAGCTTTCTTT.

This clone was counted many times. The chain couples TRBV11-3 to TRBJ2-3; TRBD2 matches at 10 bases. CDR1 and CDR2 (germline): SGHNT, YENEEA. The CDR3 totals 18 residues. With 0 bases clipped from V and 4 bases from J, the junction kept 10 bases outside the gene matches. Here the CDR3 DNA reads TGTGCCAGCAGCTTAGAAAATGTAGCGGGGGGAAGAGCAGATACGCAGTATTTT. This codes for CASSLENVAGGRADTQYF.

This clone showed up just once. The chain uses TRBV29-1 and TRBJ1-1, with a possible D match to TRBD1 (5 bases). Trimming left V 4 bases short and J 1 base short, with 10 bases between. The germline CDR1 and CDR2 sequences are SQVTM and ANQGSEA. The CDR3 is 13 residues long. The CDR3 bases are TGCAGCGTTGGACAGACATCGAACACTGAAGCTTTCTTT. Its translation: CSVGQTSNTEAFF.

The chain uses TRBV28 and TRBJ1-2, with 7 bases lining up with TRBD1. This CDR3 comprises 14 residues. Germline-derived CDR1 and CDR2 are MDHEN and SYDVKM. V lost 6 bases, J lost 0 bases, and 4 bases stayed unmatched. The DNA for the CDR3 is TGTGCCAGCAGACAAACAGGGGCTAACTATGGCTACACCTTC. This translates into CASRQTGANYGYTF.